These 32 T cell receptor beta chains were all obtained from the same sample, sequenced in a study of cytomegalovirus exposure and HLA in healthy donors. The PCR had 60 Vbeta and 13 Jbeta primers. TCRdb keeps only in-frame clones here, not all; method: immunoSEQ multiplex PCR. The data contain 95,000 to 150,000 clones, 65% to 90% of them seen just once; the ten biggest clones take up 2% to 2.5%. Sequencing was done on a sample of PBMCs. The receptors derive from a young man in good health and CMV-seronegative.

In this sample, this clone turned up a few times. This chain links TRBV6-1 with TRBJ1-1, with no clear D. This CDR3 comprises 11 residues. Germline V gives CDR1 MNHNS, CDR2 SASEGT. This chain's CDR3 is CTLRENTEAFF. Here the CDR3 DNA reads TGTACCCTACGGGAGAACACTGAAGCTTTCTTT.

CDR3: CATGQGNQPQHF. The CDR3 DNA sequence: TGTGCCACAGGACAGGGCAATCAGCCCCAGCATTTT. This rearrangement joins TRBV15 to TRBJ1-5; 7 bases line up with TRBD1. V lost 9 bases and J lost 2; bases outside the gene matches: 1. In germline, CDR1 is LNHNV, CDR2 YYDKDF (reference sequence). CDR3 length: 12 residues. The full variable domain, with the rest looked up from reference TRBV15 and TRBJ1-5, is DAMVIQNPRYQVTQFGKPVTLSCSQTLNHNVMYWYQQKSSQAPKLLFHYYDKDFNNEADTPDNFQSRRPNTSFCFLDIRSPGLGDTAMYLCATGQGNQPQHFGDGTRLSIL.

V is TRBV5-1 and J is TRBJ1-2, with 10 bases matching TRBD1. The V segment lost 3 bases and the J segment 7 bases; nucleotides outside the gene matches: 6. Germline lookup yields CDR1 SGHRS and CDR2 YFSETQ. CDR3 length: 14 amino acids. CDR3 residues: CASSSPGTGVGYTF. As DNA, the CDR3 is TGCGCCAGCAGCTCCCCCGGGACAGGGGTTGGCTACACCTTC.

This clone has only one observation. The V call is TRBV10-3, the J call TRBJ1-2; tentatively, D is TRBD1 (6 bases). There are 15 residues in the CDR3. Germline CDR1 reads ENHRY; CDR2 reads SYGVKD. Trimming removed 3 bases from V and 4 bases from J, with 15 bases in between. The CDR3 is CAISDGQGYTYGYTF. In nucleotides, the CDR3 is TGTGCCATCAGTGATGGGCAGGGGTATACCTATGGCTACACCTTC.

This clone was picked up one time. A junction boundary mismatches the germline segment, possibly from a read error. The chain uses TRBV2 and TRBJ2-1, with 7 nucleotides matching TRBD2. The CDR3 is made up of 10 amino acids. In germline, CDR1 is SNHLY, CDR2 FYNNEI. The CDR3 nucleotides are TGTGCCAGCAGGGGGGAGGGACCTCTCTTC. Protein: CASRGEGPLF.

This chain links TRBV29-1 with TRBJ2-7; D is uncertain. The CDR3 consists of 13 residues. The germline CDR1 and CDR2 sequences are SQVTM and ANQGSEA. The V gene lost 6 bases and the J gene lost 6 bases, with 18 bases spanning the gap. The CDR3 is CSVIMGPGSEQYF. CDR3 DNA sequence: TGCAGCGTGATAATGGGCCCCGGATCCGAGCAGTACTTC.

V gene TRBV7-9 combines with J gene TRBJ1-2; D is unclear. The CDR3 is 13 amino acids. The germline CDR1 and CDR2 sequences are SEHNR and FQNEAQ (reference sequence). Deletions cut 3 bases from V and 8 bases from J, with 13 bases between. CDR3 protein: CASSFGGSSGYTF. The CDR3 region has the DNA TGTGCCAGCAGCTTCGGAGGATCCAGCGGCTACACCTTC.

Notes on this clone: The junction departs from germline at one end; a sequencing error may be responsible. The chain is built from TRBV4-1 and TRBJ1-1; TRBD1 matches at 7 bases. CDR3 length equals 18 residues. Germline V lookup: CDR1 MGHRA, CDR2 YSYEKL. CDR3 in DNA: TGCACCAGCAGCCAAGATCCGGGGGCGACAGGGATAGGCACTGAAGCTTTCTTT. This codes for CTSSQDPGATGIGTEAFF.

This clone was seen more than once but under ten times. The rearrangement uses TRBV29-1 and TRBJ1-3; maybe TRBD1 (6 bases). Between the trimmed V and J ends, which lost 3 bases and 0 bases, there was a span of 12 bases. Germline V gene data show CDR1 as SQVTM and CDR2 as ANQGSEA. CDR3 length: 15 residues. CDR3 sequence reads: CSVDLGTNSGNTIYF. As DNA, the CDR3 is TGCAGCGTTGACCTGGGGACAAACTCTGGAAACACCATATATTTT.

This clone appeared a few times. This sequence joins TRBV27 and TRBJ1-2; the D is unclear. The CDR3 consists of 15 residues. V gave up 6 bases and J gave up 6 bases, with 20 bases separating them. Per the germline V gene, CDR1 is MNHEY and CDR2 is SMNVEV (reference sequence). CDR3 in DNA: TGTGCCAGCAGGCCCCAAAACGGGATTAGGCATGGCTACACCTTC. It yields the protein CASRPQNGIRHGYTF.

The V call is TRBV19, the J call TRBJ2-7; 7 bases line up with TRBD2. CDR1 is LNHDA, CDR2 SQIVND, per germline (reference sequence). The CDR3 loop spans 15 amino acids. The junction had 12 bases not matched to a gene; V was cut back by 3 bases and J by 7 bases. The CDR3 coding sequence is TGTGCCAGTAGTATGTGGACTAGTAGTTTGGGTGAGCAGTACTTC. This encodes CASSMWTSSLGEQYF.

As DNA, the CDR3 is TGTGCCAGCAGCCGCAATCCGGGACAGGGAGAAGGAAACACCATATATTTT. Amino acid sequence: CASSRNPGQGEGNTIYF. The gene calls are TRBV9 and TRBJ1-3; 9 nucleotides align to TRBD1. This CDR3 spans 17 amino acids. Germline V gene data show CDR1 as SGDLS and CDR2 as YYNGEE. J gave up 4 bases and V 4 bases, and 12 bases lay outside the gene matches. Filled out from reference TRBV9 and TRBJ1-3, the complete variable domain reads DSGVTQTPKHLITATGQRVTLRCSPRSGDLSVYWYQQSLDQGLQFLIQYYNGEERAKGNILERFSAQQFPDLHSELNLSSLELGDSALYFCASSRNPGQGEGNTIYFGEGSWLTVV.

Only a few counts were recorded for this clone. The chain has TRBV28 and TRBJ2-1; 10 bases line up with TRBD2. This CDR3 has 16 residues. V lost 3 bases and J lost 1; bases outside the gene matches: 3. Germline lookup yields CDR1 MDHEN and CDR2 SYDVKM. The CDR3 nucleotides read TGTGCCAGCAGTTTGGGTAGCGGGGGGTCCTACAATGAGCAGTTCTTC. Its protein is CASSLGSGGSYNEQFF.

J is TRBJ1-1 and V is TRBV19, with TRBD1 identical over 9 bases. Germline V gene data show CDR1 as LNHDA and CDR2 as SQIVND (reference sequence). The V gene end was trimmed by 5 bases and the J gene end by 4 bases; junction bases not matched to a gene: 11. The CDR3 extends over 16 amino acids. CDR3: CASSPTDRGRGTEAFF. Here the CDR3 DNA reads TGTGCCAGTAGTCCAACGGACAGGGGCAGGGGCACTGAAGCTTTCTTT.

This chain uses TRBV11-2 with TRBJ2-1; perhaps TRBD2 as D (7 bases). The V end was cut by 7 bases, the J end by 6 bases, with 16 bases between. CDR3 size: 14 residues. Germline V gene sequence: CDR1 SGHAT, CDR2 FQNNGV. The CDR3 sequence is CASTRSRGGNEQFF. CDR3 DNA sequence: TGTGCCAGCACCCGTTCGAGGGGGGGCAATGAGCAGTTCTTC.

The V and J genes are TRBV5-1 and TRBJ1-2; D is unclear. The V gene lost 5 bases and the J gene lost 4 bases, with 21 bases spanning the gap. CDR3 length: 16 residues. Germline V gene lookup returns CDR1 SGHRS and CDR2 YFSETQ. CDR3 sequence reads: CASRNEEGPLVYGYTF. CDR3 nucleotides: TGCGCCAGCAGAAATGAAGAGGGTCCCCTAGTCTATGGCTACACCTTC.

The chain joins TRBV6-6 to TRBJ2-5; D gene ambiguous. V shed 0 bases and J shed 5 bases, with 10 bases lying between them. The germline V gene encodes CDR1 MNHNY and CDR2 SVGAGI (reference sequence). The CDR3 is 14 residues long. CDR3 DNA: TGTGCCAGCAGTTACTCGATATTTGCGGAGACCCAGTACTTC. It yields the protein CASSYSIFAETQYF.

This clone appeared once. CDR3 amino acids: CARGRDRATEAFF. The CDR3 region has the DNA TGTGCCAGAGGCCGGGACAGGGCTACTGAAGCTTTCTTT. J is TRBJ1-1 and V is TRBV6-5; TRBD1 aligns across 9 bases. V lost 9 bases to trimming and J lost 5 bases; unmatched junction nucleotides: 7. CDR3 length: 13 residues. Germline CDR1 is MNHEY and CDR2 is SVGAGI.

This clone was recorded a few times. This rearrangement joins TRBV2 to TRBJ2-7, with 10 bases identical to TRBD2. The CDR3 sequence is 16 residues long. Germline trimming cut 7 bases from V and 0 bases from J; bases unmatched to any gene: 9. Germline V lookup: CDR1 SNHLY, CDR2 FYNNEI. The CDR3 here is CASTLRTSGPSYEQYF. CDR3 sequence (DNA): TGTGCCAGCACCCTCCGGACTAGCGGCCCCTCCTACGAGCAGTACTTC.

This clone turned up a few times. This chain links TRBV5-1 with TRBJ2-3; 10 bases are a match to TRBD1. In germline, CDR1 is SGHRS, CDR2 YFSETQ. The V gene end was trimmed by 4 bases and the J gene end by 4 bases; junction bases not matched to a gene: 3. The CDR3 is made up of 14 amino acids. The CDR3 nucleotides read TGCGCCAGCAGCAACGGACAGGGGGCAGATACGCAGTATTTT. Translating gives CASSNGQGADTQYF.

This clone showed up just a few times. The chain uses TRBV4-3 and TRBJ2-1, with 9 bases aligning to TRBD2. J gave up 5 bases and V 1 base, and 3 bases lay outside the gene matches. CDR1 LGHNA and CDR2 YSLEER come from the germline V gene. This CDR3 has 15 amino acids. CDR3 sequence: CASSQGGGEDNEQFF. The CDR3 region has the DNA TGCGCCAGCAGCCAAGGCGGGGGGGAGGACAATGAGCAGTTCTTC.

The rearrangement uses TRBV2 and TRBJ1-5; D is uncertain. The ends were cut back, 0 bases at V and 7 bases at J, with 13 bases in the middle. Germline-derived CDR1 and CDR2 are SNHLY and FYNNEI. This CDR3 comprises 15 residues. CDR3 residues: CASSEAHAGLQPQHF. DNA of the CDR3: TGTGCCAGCAGTGAAGCGCATGCGGGATTGCAGCCCCAGCATTTT.

This chain connects TRBV6-5 to TRBJ1-2; 8 bases agree with TRBD1. The CDR3 extends over 16 amino acids. J lost 0 bases, V lost 0 bases, and 3 bases had no gene match. Looked up from germline, CDR1 is MNHEY and CDR2 is SVGAGI. DNA for the CDR3: TGTGCCAGCAGTTACTCCTCGACAGGGGCTAACTATGGCTACACCTTC. This gives the protein CASSYSSTGANYGYTF.

This chain joins TRBV27 and TRBJ2-3, with 7 bases fitting TRBD2. Germline V CDR1 and CDR2: MNHEY, SMNVEV (reference sequence). Unmatched junction bases numbered 9, after V lost 6 bases and J lost 3 bases. This CDR3 has 15 residues. CDR3 DNA: TGTGCCAGCAGAAGACTAGCTGGAAAGACAGATACGCAGTATTTT. It yields the protein CASRRLAGKTDTQYF.

The chain employs TRBV13 and TRBJ2-4; tentatively, D is TRBD2 (6 bases). The V gene lost 5 bases and the J gene lost 0 bases, with 14 bases spanning the gap. The CDR3 has 16 residues. Germline lookup yields CDR1 PRHDT and CDR2 FYEKMQ (reference sequence). The CDR3 reads CASSGSGLLAKNIQYF. Here the CDR3 DNA reads TGTGCCAGCAGCGGATCGGGACTCTTAGCCAAAAACATTCAGTACTTC.

The chain joins TRBV6-5 to TRBJ2-5, with TRBD2 identical over 10 bases. The CDR3 runs 15 residues. CDR1 is MNHEY and CDR2 is SVGAGI in the germline V gene. The V gene end was trimmed by 6 bases and the J gene end by 1 base; junction bases not matched to a gene: 5. CDR3 sequence reads: CASSPSGGGQETQYF. In nucleotides, the CDR3 is TGTGCCAGCAGCCCTAGCGGGGGTGGCCAAGAGACCCAGTACTTC.

This chain connects TRBV29-1 to TRBJ2-3, with D possibly matching TRBD1 (6 bases). The germline V gene encodes CDR1 SQVTM and CDR2 ANQGSEA. Deletions cut 1 base from V and 0 bases from J, with 14 bases between. The CDR3 has 16 residues. CDR3 nucleotide sequence: TGCAGCGTTGAAGGGACAGAAGGGTTAAGCACAGATACGCAGTATTTT. It translates to CSVEGTEGLSTDTQYF.

This clone was recorded once. The chain combines TRBV5-4 with TRBJ2-1, with TRBD2 as a possible D gene (6 bases). Trimming shortened V by 2 bases and J by 13 bases, and 10 bases separated the two germline ends. This CDR3 region has 11 residues. Germline V lookup: CDR1 SGHNT, CDR2 YYREEE (reference sequence). The CDR3 spells CASSFRRGQFF. The CDR3 nucleotides read TGTGCCAGCAGCTTTCGGCGGGGTCAGTTCTTC.

Regarding this clone: The same CDR3 can be traced to other DNA sequences in this sample. J is TRBJ2-3 and V is TRBV27; D is undetermined. V lost 0 bases and J 3 bases, leaving 4 bases between the germline ends. The V gene's germline CDR1 is MNHEY and CDR2 SMNVEV (reference sequence). This CDR3 region has 13 residues. The CDR3 loop is CASSLSSTDTQYF. The CDR3 bases are TGTGCCAGCAGTTTATCCTCGACAGATACGCAGTATTTT.

V and J are TRBV5-1 and TRBJ1-1, with no clear D. The CDR3 has 13 residues. V was trimmed by 2 bases and J by 6 bases, leaving 11 bases between them. Germline V gene sequence: CDR1 SGHRS, CDR2 YFSETQ. The CDR3 DNA reads TGCGCCAGCAGCTTCAAGGGAGCGGCTGAAGCTTTCTTT. Protein product: CASSFKGAAEAFF. The variable domain in full, completed from reference TRBV5-1 and TRBJ1-1, reads KAGVTQTPRYLIKTRGQQVTLSCSPISGHRSVSWYQQTPGQGLQFLFEYFSETQRNKGNFPGRFSGRQFSNSRSEMNVSTLELGDSALYLCASSFKGAAEAFFGQGTRLTVV.

This chain joins TRBV6-6 and TRBJ2-5, with 10 nucleotides matching TRBD2. The CDR3 runs to 14 residues. Trimming removed 8 bases from V and 0 bases from J; junction bases left unmatched: 3. Germline assignment: CDR1 MNHNY and CDR2 SVGAGI (reference sequence). In DNA, the CDR3 is TGTGCCAGCTCTCTAGCGGGGGACCAAGAGACCCAGTACTTC. As protein: CASSLAGDQETQYF.

The chain uses TRBV7-6 and TRBJ2-7; D may be TRBD1 (6 bases). The CDR3 extends over 12 amino acids. V lost 1 base to trimming and J lost 6 bases, with 7 bases between them. Germline V gene sequence: CDR1 SGHVS, CDR2 FNYEAQ. In nucleotides, the CDR3 is TGTGCCAGCAGCTTAGAAGGGGGCGAGCAGTACTTC. Its translation: CASSLEGGEQYF.